A single sample gave rise to the 4 T cell receptor beta chains below, sequenced in a study of blood T cell repertoires in COVID-19. Clones were read by immunoSEQ multiplex PCR, and TCRdb kept only the in-frame ones, dropping some. The sample includes around 110,000 clones, more than 70% of them seen just once. Sample: peripheral blood. These TCRs come from a human donor in a cohort sampled during active COVID-19.

This chain connects TRBV6-5 to TRBJ2-5; 14 positions agree with TRBD2. V trimming: 9 bases; J trimming: 4 bases; junction bases outside the gene matches: 4. The CDR3 is 14 amino acids. CDR1 MNHEY and CDR2 SVGAGI come from the germline V gene. In DNA, the CDR3 is TGTGCCAGGCACGGACTAGCGGGAGGAGAGACCCAGTACTTC. Its translation is CARHGLAGGETQYF.

The table lists this clone with a count of one. J is TRBJ2-1 and V is TRBV19; 9 bases match TRBD2. Germline lookup yields CDR1 LNHDA and CDR2 SQIVND (reference sequence). V trimming: 3 bases; J trimming: 3 bases; junction bases outside the gene matches: 6. CDR3 length equals 16 residues. The CDR3 sequence is CASSIRAGGGYNEQFF. CDR3 coding DNA: TGTGCCAGTAGTATTCGAGCGGGAGGCGGCTACAATGAGCAGTTCTTC.

This chain connects TRBV14 to TRBJ2-3, with D possibly matching TRBD2 (6 bases). This CDR3 is built from 15 residues. V shed 3 bases and J shed 4 bases, with 14 bases lying between them. The germline CDR1 and CDR2 sequences are SGHDN and FVKESK. The CDR3 DNA follows: TGTGCCAGCAGCCAGTATAACGGGAGACCAGATACGCAGTATTTT. Its translation is CASSQYNGRPDTQYF. Variable domain in full (rest from reference TRBV14 and TRBJ2-3): EAGVTQFPSHSVIEKGQTVTLRCDPISGHDNLYWYRRVMGKEIKFLLHFVKESKQDESGMPNNRFLAERTGGTYSTLKVQPAELEDSGVYFCASSQYNGRPDTQYFGPGTRLTVL.

This chain joins TRBV9 and TRBJ2-1, with 11 nucleotides matching TRBD2. There are 18 residues in the CDR3. Germline CDR1 reads SGDLS; CDR2 reads YYNGEE. The V and J ends lost 0 bases and 0 bases, in that order; junction bases with no gene match: 5. The CDR3 DNA sequence: TGTGCCAGCAGCGTAGATAGCGGGAGGGTCAGCTCCTACAATGAGCAGTTCTTC. It is translated as CASSVDSGRVSSYNEQFF.